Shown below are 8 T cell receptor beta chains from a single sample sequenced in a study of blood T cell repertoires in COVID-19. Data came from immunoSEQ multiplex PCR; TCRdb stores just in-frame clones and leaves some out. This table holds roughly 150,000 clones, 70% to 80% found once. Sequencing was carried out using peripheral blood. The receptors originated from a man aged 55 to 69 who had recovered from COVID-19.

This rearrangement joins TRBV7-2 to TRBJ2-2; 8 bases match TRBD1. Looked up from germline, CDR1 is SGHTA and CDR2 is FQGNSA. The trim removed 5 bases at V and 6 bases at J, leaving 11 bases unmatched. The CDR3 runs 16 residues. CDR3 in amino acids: CASSPQTGVVAGELFF. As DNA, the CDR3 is TGTGCCAGCAGCCCCCAGACAGGGGTGGTTGCCGGGGAGCTGTTTTTT.

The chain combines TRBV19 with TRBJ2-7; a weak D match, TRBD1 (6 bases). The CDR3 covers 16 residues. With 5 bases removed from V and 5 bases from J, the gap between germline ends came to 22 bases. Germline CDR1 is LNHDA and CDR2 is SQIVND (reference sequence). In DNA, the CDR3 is TGTGCCAGTAGTCAAACCCCGGGACAAGGTCGACACGAGCAGTACTTC. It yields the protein CASSQTPGQGRHEQYF.

DNA of the CDR3: TGTGCCTGGAGCCGAGGGTTGGGATACGGGGCCAACGTCCTGACTTTC. Its protein product is CAWSRGLGYGANVLTF. The chain uses TRBV30 and TRBJ2-6, with D tentatively TRBD2 (5 bases). V dropped 3 bases and J dropped 4 bases, with 16 bases sitting between them. The germline gives CDR1 GTSNPN, CDR2 SVGIG (reference sequence). The CDR3 spans 16 residues. Based on the CDR3 plus reference TRBV30 and TRBJ2-6, the full variable domain is SQTIHQWPATLVQPVGSPLSLECTVEGTSNPNLYWYRQAAGRGLQLLFYSVGIGQISSEVPQNLSASRPQDRQFILSSKKLLLSDSGFYLCAWSRGLGYGANVLTFGAGSRLTVL.

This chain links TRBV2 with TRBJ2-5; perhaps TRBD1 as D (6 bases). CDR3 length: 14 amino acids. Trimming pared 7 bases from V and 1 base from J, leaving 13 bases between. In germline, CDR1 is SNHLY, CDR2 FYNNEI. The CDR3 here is CASNQGHTQETQYF. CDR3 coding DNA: TGTGCCAGCAATCAGGGACACACCCAAGAGACCCAGTACTTC.

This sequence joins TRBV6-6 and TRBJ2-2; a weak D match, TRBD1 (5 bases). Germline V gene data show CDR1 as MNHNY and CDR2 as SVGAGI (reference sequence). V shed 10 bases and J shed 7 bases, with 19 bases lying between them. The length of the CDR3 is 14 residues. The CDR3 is CATSWQGDGGELFF. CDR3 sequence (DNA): TGTGCCACCTCCTGGCAGGGCGACGGCGGGGAGCTGTTTTTT.

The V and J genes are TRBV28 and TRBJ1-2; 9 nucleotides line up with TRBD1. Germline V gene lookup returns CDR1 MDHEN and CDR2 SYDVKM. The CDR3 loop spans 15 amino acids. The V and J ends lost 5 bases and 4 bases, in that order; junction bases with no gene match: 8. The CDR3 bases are TGTGCCAGCAGTGACGGGACAGGGACTCTCTATGGCTACACCTTC. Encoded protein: CASSDGTGTLYGYTF.

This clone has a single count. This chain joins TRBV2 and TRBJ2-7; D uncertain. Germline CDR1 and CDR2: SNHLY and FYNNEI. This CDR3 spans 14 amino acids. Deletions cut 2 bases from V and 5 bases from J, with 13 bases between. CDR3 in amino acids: CASSENPQINEQYF. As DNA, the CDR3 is TGTGCCAGCAGTGAAAACCCCCAGATTAACGAGCAGTACTTC. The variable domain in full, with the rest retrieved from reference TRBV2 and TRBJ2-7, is EPEVTQTPSHQVTQMGQEVILRCVPISNHLYFYWYRQILGQKVEFLVSFYNNEISEKSEIFDDQFSVERPDGSNFTLKIRSTKLEDSAMYFCASSENPQINEQYFGPGTRLTVT.

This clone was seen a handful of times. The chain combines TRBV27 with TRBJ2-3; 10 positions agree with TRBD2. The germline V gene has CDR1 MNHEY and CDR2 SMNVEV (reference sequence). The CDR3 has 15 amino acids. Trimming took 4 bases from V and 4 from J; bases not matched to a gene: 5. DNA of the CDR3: TGTGCCAGCAGTTCTAGCGGGAGTATTGCAGATACGCAGTATTTT. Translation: CASSSSGSIADTQYF.